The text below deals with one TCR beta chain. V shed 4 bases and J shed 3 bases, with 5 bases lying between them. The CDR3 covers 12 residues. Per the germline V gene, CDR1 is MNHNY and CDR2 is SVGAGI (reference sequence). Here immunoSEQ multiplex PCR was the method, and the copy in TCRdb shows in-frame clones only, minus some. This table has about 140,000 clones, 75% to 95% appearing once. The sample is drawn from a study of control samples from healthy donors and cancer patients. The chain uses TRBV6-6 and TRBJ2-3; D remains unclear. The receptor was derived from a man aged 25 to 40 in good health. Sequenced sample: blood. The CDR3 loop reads CASSLLTDTQYF. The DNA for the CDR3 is TGTGCCAGCAGTTTACTGACAGATACGCAGTATTTT.